This T cell receptor (beta chain) was sequenced during a study of shared clonotypes between healthy human individuals. Each PCR replicate from the sorted subsets contained about 180 ng DNA, which is around 30,000 T cell genomes. TCRdb's table, derived via immunoSEQ multiplex PCR, lists solely in-frame clones and lacks some. Here the sample spans about 750,000 clones, over 90% being singletons. CD45RO-negative cells were positively selected for CCR7, leaving out terminally differentiated effector memory CD45RA+ cells. The V gene lost 3 bases and the J gene lost 0 bases, with 7 bases spanning the gap. CDR1 SGHTA and CDR2 FQGTGA come from the germline V gene. The CDR3 covers 14 residues.

The chain recombines TRBV7-3 with TRBJ2-3, with D hard to call. Sequencing used naive CD8+ T cells sorted from blood. This receptor was taken from a man aged 25-45 years in good health. CDR3 DNA: TGTGCCAGCAGCTTTCTATCTAGCACAGATACGCAGTATTTT. Residues: CASSFLSSTDTQYF.